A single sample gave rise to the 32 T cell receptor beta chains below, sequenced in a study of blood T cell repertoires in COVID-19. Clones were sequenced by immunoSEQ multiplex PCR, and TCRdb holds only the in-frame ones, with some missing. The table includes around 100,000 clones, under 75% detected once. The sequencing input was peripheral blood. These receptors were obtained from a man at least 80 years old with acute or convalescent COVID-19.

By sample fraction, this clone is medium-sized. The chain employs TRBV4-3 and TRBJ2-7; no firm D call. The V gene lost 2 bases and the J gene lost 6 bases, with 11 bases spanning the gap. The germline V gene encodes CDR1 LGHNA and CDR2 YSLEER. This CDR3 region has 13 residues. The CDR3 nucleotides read TGCGCCAGCAGCCAATCTCGGTCCGCCGAGCAGTACTTC. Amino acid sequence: CASSQSRSAEQYF.

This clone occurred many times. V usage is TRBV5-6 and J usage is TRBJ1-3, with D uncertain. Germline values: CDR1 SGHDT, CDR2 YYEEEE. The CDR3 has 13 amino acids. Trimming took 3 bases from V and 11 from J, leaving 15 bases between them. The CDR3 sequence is CASSSPGPGAIYF. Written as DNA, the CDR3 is TGTGCCAGCAGCTCGCCCGGCCCAGGCGCCATATATTTT.

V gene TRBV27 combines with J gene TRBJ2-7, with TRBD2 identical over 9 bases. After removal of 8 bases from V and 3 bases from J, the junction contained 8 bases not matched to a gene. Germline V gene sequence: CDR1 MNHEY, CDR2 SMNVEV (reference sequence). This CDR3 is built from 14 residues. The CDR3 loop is CASAQRTSVYEQYF. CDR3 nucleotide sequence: TGTGCCAGCGCACAGAGGACTAGCGTCTACGAGCAGTACTTC.

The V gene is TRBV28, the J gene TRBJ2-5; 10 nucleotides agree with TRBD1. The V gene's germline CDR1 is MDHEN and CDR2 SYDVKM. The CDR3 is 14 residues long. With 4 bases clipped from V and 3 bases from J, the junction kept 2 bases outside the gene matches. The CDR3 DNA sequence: TGTGCCAGCAGTTCGGGGACAGGGGAAGAGACCCAGTACTTC. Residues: CASSSGTGEETQYF. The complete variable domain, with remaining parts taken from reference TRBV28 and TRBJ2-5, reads DVKVTQSSRYLVKRTGEKVFLECVQDMDHENMFWYRQDPGLGLRLIYFSYDVKMKEKGDIPEGYSVSREKKERFSLILESASTNQTSMYLCASSSGTGEETQYFGPGTRLLVL.

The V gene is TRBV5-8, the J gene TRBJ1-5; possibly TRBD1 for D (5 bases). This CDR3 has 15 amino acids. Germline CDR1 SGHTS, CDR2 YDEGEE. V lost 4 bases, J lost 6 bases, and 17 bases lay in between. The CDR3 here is CASSREGVGSQPQHF. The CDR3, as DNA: TGTGCCAGCAGCCGCGAAGGGGTCGGTAGTCAGCCCCAGCATTTT.

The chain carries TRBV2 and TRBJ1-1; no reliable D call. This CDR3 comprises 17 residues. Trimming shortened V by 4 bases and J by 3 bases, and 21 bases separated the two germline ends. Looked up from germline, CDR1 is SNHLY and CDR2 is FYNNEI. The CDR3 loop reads CASSVTLERVVDTEAFF. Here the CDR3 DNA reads TGTGCCAGCAGTGTTACCCTTGAGCGCGTGGTGGACACTGAAGCTTTCTTT.

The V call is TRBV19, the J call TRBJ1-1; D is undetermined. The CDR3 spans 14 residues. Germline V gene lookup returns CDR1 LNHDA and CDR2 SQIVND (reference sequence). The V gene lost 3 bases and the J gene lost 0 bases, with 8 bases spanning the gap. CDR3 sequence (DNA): TGTGCCAGTAGTATTGGTCAGGTGAACACTGAAGCTTTCTTT. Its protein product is CASSIGQVNTEAFF.

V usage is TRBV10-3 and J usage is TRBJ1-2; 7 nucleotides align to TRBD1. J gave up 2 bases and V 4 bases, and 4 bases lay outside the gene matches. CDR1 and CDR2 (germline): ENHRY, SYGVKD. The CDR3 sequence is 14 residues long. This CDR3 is CAISGTGHNYGYTF. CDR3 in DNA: TGTGCCATCAGTGGGACAGGCCACAACTATGGCTACACCTTC.

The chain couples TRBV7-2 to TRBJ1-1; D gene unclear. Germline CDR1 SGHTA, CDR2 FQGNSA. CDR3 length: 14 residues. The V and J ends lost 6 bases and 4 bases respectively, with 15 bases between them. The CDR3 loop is CASSLTIQFTEAFF. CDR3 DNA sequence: TGTGCCAGCAGTTTAACAATACAGTTCACTGAAGCTTTCTTT.

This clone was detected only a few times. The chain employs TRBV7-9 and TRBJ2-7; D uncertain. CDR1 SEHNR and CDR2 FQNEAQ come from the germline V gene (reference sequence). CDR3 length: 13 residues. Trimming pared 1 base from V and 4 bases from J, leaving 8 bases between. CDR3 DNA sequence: TGTGCCAGCAGCTTAGGGCCAGTTTACGAGCAGTACTTC. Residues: CASSLGPVYEQYF.

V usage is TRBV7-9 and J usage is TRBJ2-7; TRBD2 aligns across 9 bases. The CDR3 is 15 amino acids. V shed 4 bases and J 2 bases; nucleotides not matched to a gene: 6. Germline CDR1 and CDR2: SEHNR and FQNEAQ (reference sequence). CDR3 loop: CASSSGTSRAYEQYF. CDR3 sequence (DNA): TGTGCCAGCAGCTCCGGGACTAGCCGCGCCTACGAGCAGTACTTC.

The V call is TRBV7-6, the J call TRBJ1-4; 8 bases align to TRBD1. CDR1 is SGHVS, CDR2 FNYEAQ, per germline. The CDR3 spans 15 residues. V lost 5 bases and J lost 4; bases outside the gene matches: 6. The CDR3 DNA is TGTGCCAGCAGCGCAGGGACAGGCCGTAATGAAAAACTGTTTTTT. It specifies CASSAGTGRNEKLFF.

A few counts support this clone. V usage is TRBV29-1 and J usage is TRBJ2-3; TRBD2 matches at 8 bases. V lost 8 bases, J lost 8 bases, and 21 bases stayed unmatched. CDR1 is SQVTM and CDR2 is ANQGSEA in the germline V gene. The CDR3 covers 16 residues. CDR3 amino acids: CSFRGGSGASGGTQYF. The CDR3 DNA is TGCAGCTTCCGTGGGGGTAGCGGGGCCTCGGGTGGTACGCAGTATTTT.

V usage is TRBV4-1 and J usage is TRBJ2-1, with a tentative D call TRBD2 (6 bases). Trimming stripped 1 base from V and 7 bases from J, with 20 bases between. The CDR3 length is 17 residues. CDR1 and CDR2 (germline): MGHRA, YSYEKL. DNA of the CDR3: TGCGCCAGCAGCCAAGGGTACGGAGGGACCCCTGGGAATGAGCAGTTCTTC. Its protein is CASSQGYGGTPGNEQFF.

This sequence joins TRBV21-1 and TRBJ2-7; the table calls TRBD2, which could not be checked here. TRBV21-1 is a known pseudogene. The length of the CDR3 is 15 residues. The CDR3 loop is CASSDKEPSSYEQYF. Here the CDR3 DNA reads TGTGCCAGCAGTGATAAAGAGCCAAGCTCCTACGAGCAGTACTTC.

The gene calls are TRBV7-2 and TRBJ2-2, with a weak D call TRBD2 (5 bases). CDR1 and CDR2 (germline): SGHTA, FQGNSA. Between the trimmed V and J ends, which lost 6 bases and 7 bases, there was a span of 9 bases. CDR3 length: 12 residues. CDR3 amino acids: CASSPGYGELFF. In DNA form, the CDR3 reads TGTGCCAGCAGTCCGGGGTACGGGGAGCTGTTTTTT.

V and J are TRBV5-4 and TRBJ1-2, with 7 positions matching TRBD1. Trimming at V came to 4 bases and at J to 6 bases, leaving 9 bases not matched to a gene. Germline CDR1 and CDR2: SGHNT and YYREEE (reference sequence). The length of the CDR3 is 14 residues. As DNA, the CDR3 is TGTGCCAGCAGCCCACAGGGGAGAATCGATGGCTACACCTTC. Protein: CASSPQGRIDGYTF.

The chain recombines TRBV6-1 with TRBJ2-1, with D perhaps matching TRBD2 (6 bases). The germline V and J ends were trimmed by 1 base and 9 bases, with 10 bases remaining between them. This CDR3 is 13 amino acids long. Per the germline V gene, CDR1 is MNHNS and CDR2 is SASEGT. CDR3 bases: TGTGCCAGCAGTGAAGTATATAGCGGTGAGCAGTTCTTC. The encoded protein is CASSEVYSGEQFF.

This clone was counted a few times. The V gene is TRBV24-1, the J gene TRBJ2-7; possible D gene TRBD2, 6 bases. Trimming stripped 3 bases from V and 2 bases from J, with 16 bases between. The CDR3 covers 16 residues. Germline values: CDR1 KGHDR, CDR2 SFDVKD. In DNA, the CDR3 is TGTGCCACCAGTGATCCTCCCTTCGGGAGCCCCTACGAGCAGTACTTC. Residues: CATSDPPFGSPYEQYF.

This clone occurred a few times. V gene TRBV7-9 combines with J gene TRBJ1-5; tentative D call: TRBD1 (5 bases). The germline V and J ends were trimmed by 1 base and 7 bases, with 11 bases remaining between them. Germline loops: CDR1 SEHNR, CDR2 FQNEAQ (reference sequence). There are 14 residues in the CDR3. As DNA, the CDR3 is TGTGCCAGCAGCTTAGGGACACTTGGGCAGCCCCAGCATTTT. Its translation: CASSLGTLGQPQHF.

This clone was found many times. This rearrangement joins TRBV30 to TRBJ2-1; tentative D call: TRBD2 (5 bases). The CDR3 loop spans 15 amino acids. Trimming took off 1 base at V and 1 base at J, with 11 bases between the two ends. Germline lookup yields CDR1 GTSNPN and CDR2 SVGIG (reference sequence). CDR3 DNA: TGTGCCTGGAGTGGTGGGAGCCGTTCCTACAATGAGCAGTTCTTC. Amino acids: CAWSGGSRSYNEQFF.

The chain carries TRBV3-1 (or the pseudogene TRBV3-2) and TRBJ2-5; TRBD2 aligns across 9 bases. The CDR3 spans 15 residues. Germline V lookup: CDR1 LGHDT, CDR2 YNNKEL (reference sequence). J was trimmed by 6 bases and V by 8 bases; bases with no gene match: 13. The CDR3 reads CASGPELAGLKTQYF. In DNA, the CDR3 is TGTGCCAGCGGCCCCGAGCTAGCGGGACTCAAGACCCAGTACTTC.

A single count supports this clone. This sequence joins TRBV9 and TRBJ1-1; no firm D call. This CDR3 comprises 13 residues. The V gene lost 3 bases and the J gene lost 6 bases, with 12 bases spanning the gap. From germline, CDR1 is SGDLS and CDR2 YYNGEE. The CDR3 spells CASSARPDSEAFF. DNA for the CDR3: TGTGCCAGCAGCGCTCGTCCTGACTCTGAAGCTTTCTTT.

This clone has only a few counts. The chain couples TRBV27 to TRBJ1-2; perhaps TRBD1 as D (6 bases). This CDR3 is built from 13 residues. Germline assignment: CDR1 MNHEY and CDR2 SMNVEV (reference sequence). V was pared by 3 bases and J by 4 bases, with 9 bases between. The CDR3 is CASSLNRAYGYTF. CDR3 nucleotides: TGTGCCAGCAGTTTGAACAGGGCCTATGGCTACACCTTC.

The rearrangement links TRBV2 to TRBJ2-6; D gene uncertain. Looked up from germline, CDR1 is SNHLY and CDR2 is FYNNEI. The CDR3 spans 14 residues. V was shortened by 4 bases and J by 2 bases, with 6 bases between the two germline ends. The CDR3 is CASSGTTGANVLTF. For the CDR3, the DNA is TGTGCCAGCAGTGGCACAACTGGGGCCAACGTCCTGACTTTC.

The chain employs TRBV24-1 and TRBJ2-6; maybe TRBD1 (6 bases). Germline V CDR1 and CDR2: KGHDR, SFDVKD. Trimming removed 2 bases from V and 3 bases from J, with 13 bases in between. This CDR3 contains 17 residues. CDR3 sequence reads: CATSDSRWTVGANVLTF. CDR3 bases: TGTGCCACCAGTGATTCACGTTGGACAGTTGGGGCCAACGTCCTGACTTTC.

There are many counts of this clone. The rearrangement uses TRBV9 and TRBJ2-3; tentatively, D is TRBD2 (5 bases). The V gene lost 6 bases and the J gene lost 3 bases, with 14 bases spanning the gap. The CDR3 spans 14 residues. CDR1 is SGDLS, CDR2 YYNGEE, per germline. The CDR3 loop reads CASTLGSFTDTQYF. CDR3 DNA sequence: TGTGCCAGCACCCTTGGGAGTTTTACAGATACGCAGTATTTT. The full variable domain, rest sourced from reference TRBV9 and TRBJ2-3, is DSGVTQTPKHLITATGQRVTLRCSPRSGDLSVYWYQQSLDQGLQFLIQYYNGEERAKGNILERFSAQQFPDLHSELNLSSLELGDSALYFCASTLGSFTDTQYFGPGTRLTVL.

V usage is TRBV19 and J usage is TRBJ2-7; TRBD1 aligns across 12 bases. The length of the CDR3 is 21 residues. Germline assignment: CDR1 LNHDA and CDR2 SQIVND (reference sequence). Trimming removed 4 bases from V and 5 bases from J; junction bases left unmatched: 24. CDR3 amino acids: CASSTGTGGAGREGQFDEQYF. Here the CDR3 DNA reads TGTGCCAGTAGTACCGGGACAGGGGGCGCAGGGCGGGAGGGCCAGTTCGACGAGCAGTACTTC.

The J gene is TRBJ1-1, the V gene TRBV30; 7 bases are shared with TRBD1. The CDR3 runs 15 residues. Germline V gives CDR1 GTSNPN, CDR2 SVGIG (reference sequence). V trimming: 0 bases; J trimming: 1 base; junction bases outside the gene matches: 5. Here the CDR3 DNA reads TGTGCCTGGAGTGTGGGTGACAGGGCGAACACTGAAGCTTTCTTT. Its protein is CAWSVGDRANTEAFF.

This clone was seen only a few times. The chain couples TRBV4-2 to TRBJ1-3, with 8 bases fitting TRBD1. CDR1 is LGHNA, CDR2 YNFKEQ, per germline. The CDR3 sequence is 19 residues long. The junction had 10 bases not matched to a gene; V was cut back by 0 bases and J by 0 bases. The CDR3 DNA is TGTGCCAGCAGCCAAGACGCTGTCTACGGACAGGGCTCTGGAAACACCATATATTTT. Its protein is CASSQDAVYGQGSGNTIYF.

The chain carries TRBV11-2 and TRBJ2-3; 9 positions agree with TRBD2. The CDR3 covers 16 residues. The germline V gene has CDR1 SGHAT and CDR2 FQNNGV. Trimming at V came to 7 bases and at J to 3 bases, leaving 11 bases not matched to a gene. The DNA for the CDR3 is TGTGCCAGCATGATAGAGTTCGCGGGAGGGACAGATACGCAGTATTTT. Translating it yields CASMIEFAGGTDTQYF.

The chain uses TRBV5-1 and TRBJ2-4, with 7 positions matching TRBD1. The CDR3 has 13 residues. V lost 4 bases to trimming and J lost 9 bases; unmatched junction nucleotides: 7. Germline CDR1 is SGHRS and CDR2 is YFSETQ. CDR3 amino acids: CASSQQGMGIQYF. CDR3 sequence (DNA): TGCGCCAGCAGCCAACAGGGGATGGGCATTCAGTACTTC.